Below are 20 T cell receptor beta chains sequenced from a single sample in a study of T cell responses to AZD1222 COVID-19 vaccine. Produced via immunoSEQ multiplex PCR; TCRdb's table is partial and in-frame only. The sample yields over 150,000 clones, around 90% seen once. The sequenced sample was peripheral blood, obtained on day 0 of AZD1222 vaccination. These receptors originate from an adult in good health.

V gene TRBV5-1 combines with J gene TRBJ1-6; 7 nucleotides align to TRBD1. The germline V gene encodes CDR1 SGHRS and CDR2 YFSETQ. The CDR3 runs to 14 residues. J gave up 7 bases and V 4 bases, and 5 bases lay outside the gene matches. The CDR3 region is CASSVGQANSPLHF. The CDR3 nucleotides read TGCGCCAGCAGCGTTGGACAGGCAAATTCACCCCTCCACTTT.

The gene calls are TRBV5-6 and TRBJ1-6; unclear D gene. The CDR3 has 13 amino acids. The V and J ends lost 0 bases and 10 bases respectively, with 8 bases between them. Germline lookup yields CDR1 SGHDT and CDR2 YYEEEE. CDR3 sequence: CASSLDWASPLHF. CDR3 in DNA: TGTGCCAGCAGCTTGGATTGGGCCTCACCCCTCCACTTT.

The chain's CDR3 is CASSSLGSAYNEQFF. The DNA for the CDR3 is TGTGCCAGCAGCTCCCTTGGAAGCGCCTACAATGAGCAGTTCTTC. The V gene is TRBV28, the J gene TRBJ2-1; D uncertain. The CDR3 is 15 residues long. V lost 6 bases, J lost 2 bases, and 14 bases lay in between. CDR1 is MDHEN, CDR2 SYDVKM, per germline.

This CDR3 is CASSPPRPIREQFF. CDR3 bases: TGCGCCAGCAGCCCCCCTCGGCCAATTCGGGAGCAGTTCTTC. The J gene is TRBJ2-1, the V gene TRBV5-1; D gene unclear. The CDR3 length is 14 residues. Germline V lookup: CDR1 SGHRS, CDR2 YFSETQ. With 4 bases removed from V and 10 bases from J, the gap between germline ends came to 18 bases. The full variable domain, completed using reference TRBV5-1 and TRBJ2-1, is KAGVTQTPRYLIKTRGQQVTLSCSPISGHRSVSWYQQTPGQGLQFLFEYFSETQRNKGNFPGRFSGRQFSNSRSEMNVSTLELGDSALYLCASSPPRPIREQFFGPGTRLTVL.

The J gene is TRBJ2-5, the V gene TRBV7-3; D not certain. The CDR3 has 14 amino acids. Germline V gene lookup returns CDR1 SGHTA and CDR2 FQGTGA. The V and J ends lost 0 bases and 4 bases respectively, with 9 bases between them. The CDR3 coding sequence is TGTGCCAGCAGCTTAACAGGGTACCGAGAGACCCAGTACTTC. This gives the protein CASSLTGYRETQYF.

The chain uses TRBV7-2 and TRBJ1-2, with D perhaps matching TRBD1 (6 bases). This CDR3 is 15 amino acids long. Trimming pared 3 bases from V and 4 bases from J, leaving 15 bases between. The germline gives CDR1 SGHTA, CDR2 FQGNSA. DNA for the CDR3: TGTGCCAGCAGCTTGGGCAGGGGTTGGTTCTATGGCTACACCTTC. It yields the protein CASSLGRGWFYGYTF.

This rearrangement joins TRBV7-2 to TRBJ1-2; 8 bases align to TRBD1. CDR1 is SGHTA, CDR2 FQGNSA, per germline. V was clipped by 1 base and J by 8 bases; unmatched bases: 9. The CDR3 length is 15 residues. The CDR3 region is CASSLDSTGARGYTF. The DNA for the CDR3 is TGTGCCAGCAGCTTAGATTCGACAGGGGCCCGAGGCTACACCTTC.

The sample holds one count of this clone. The chain uses TRBV5-8 and TRBJ1-6; maybe TRBD1 (5 bases). CDR1 SGHTS and CDR2 YDEGEE come from the germline V gene. This CDR3 comprises 15 residues. V lost 4 bases and J lost 7, with 15 bases in between. The CDR3 protein is CASSPSRVQNSPLHF. The CDR3 nucleotides are TGTGCCAGCAGCCCCAGCAGGGTGCAAAATTCACCCCTCCACTTT.

This clone showed up just once. The chain has TRBV9 and TRBJ2-7, with D maybe TRBD2 (6 bases). Looked up from germline, CDR1 is SGDLS and CDR2 is YYNGEE. V gave up 3 bases and J gave up 3 bases, with 16 bases separating them. The CDR3 spans 15 residues. This CDR3 reads CASSAAEVGGYEQYF. CDR3 in DNA: TGTGCCAGCAGCGCCGCCGAGGTGGGAGGCTACGAGCAGTACTTC.

CDR3 in amino acids: CAISESTVGPYGYTF. DNA for the CDR3: TGTGCCATCAGTGAGTCGACGGTGGGGCCCTATGGCTACACCTTC. V is TRBV10-3 and J is TRBJ1-2, with D possibly TRBD1 on 5 matching bases. There are 15 residues in the CDR3. Trimming cost V 0 bases and J 4 bases, with 12 bases left between them. The germline CDR1 and CDR2 sequences are ENHRY and SYGVKD.

This clone occurred once. The chain joins TRBV10-3 to TRBJ2-7; 11 positions agree with TRBD1. Germline loops: CDR1 ENHRY, CDR2 SYGVKD. Trimming removed 0 bases from V and 6 bases from J; junction bases left unmatched: 7. There are 16 residues in the CDR3. The CDR3 spells CAISESSRTGGLEQYF. The CDR3 DNA follows: TGTGCCATCAGTGAGTCTTCCAGGACAGGGGGCCTCGAGCAGTACTTC.

The chain uses TRBV11-3 and TRBJ1-1; D remains unclear. This CDR3 is 14 amino acids long. Trimming shortened V by 8 bases and J by 0 bases, and 13 bases separated the two germline ends. Germline lookup yields CDR1 SGHNT and CDR2 YENEEA. CDR3 loop: CASAFSGVNTEAFF. The CDR3 nucleotides read TGTGCCAGCGCATTCTCTGGGGTGAACACTGAAGCTTTCTTT.

The chain recombines TRBV10-3 with TRBJ2-2; either TRBD1 or TRBD2 may fit D (5 bases each). The V gene lost 4 bases and the J gene lost 4 bases, with 16 bases spanning the gap. The CDR3 totals 16 residues. Germline V gene sequence: CDR1 ENHRY, CDR2 SYGVKD. CDR3: CAISGDPPMGTGELFF. The CDR3 DNA is TGTGCCATCAGTGGGGACCCCCCCATGGGCACCGGGGAGCTGTTTTTT.

The chain uses TRBV28 and TRBJ2-7, with D possibly matching TRBD2 (5 bases). Germline V gene lookup returns CDR1 MDHEN and CDR2 SYDVKM. The V and J ends lost 4 bases and 0 bases respectively, with 16 bases between them. The CDR3 has 16 residues. In DNA form, the CDR3 reads TGTGCCAGCAGTTCCTCCCTGAGCGGAGACTCCTACGAGCAGTACTTC. The encoded protein is CASSSSLSGDSYEQYF. Together with reference TRBV28 and TRBJ2-7, the CDR3 gives the full variable domain: DVKVTQSSRYLVKRTGEKVFLECVQDMDHENMFWYRQDPGLGLRLIYFSYDVKMKEKGDIPEGYSVSREKKERFSLILESASTNQTSMYLCASSSSLSGDSYEQYFGPGTRLTVT.

The chain has TRBV18 and TRBJ1-6; 12 bases agree with TRBD1. This CDR3 is 17 amino acids long. CDR1 and CDR2 (germline): KGHSH, LQKENI. Losses at the gene ends were 5 bases for V and 7 bases for J; bases not matched to a gene: 9. DNA of the CDR3: TGTGCCAGCTCAGCTCAGGGACAGGGGGCTAAAAATTCACCCCTCCACTTT. Amino acid sequence: CASSAQGQGAKNSPLHF.

This chain links TRBV27 with TRBJ2-1; D is possibly TRBD2 (6 bases). Germline V gene lookup returns CDR1 MNHEY and CDR2 SMNVEV (reference sequence). This CDR3 contains 14 residues. V was pared by 0 bases and J by 8 bases, with 11 bases between. This chain's CDR3 is CASSLSVLADEQFF. The DNA for the CDR3 is TGTGCCAGCAGTTTATCCGTACTAGCTGATGAGCAGTTCTTC.

The chain combines TRBV19 with TRBJ1-2; 7 positions agree with TRBD1. The germline V gene has CDR1 LNHDA and CDR2 SQIVND (reference sequence). The V gene end was trimmed by 5 bases and the J gene end by 1 base; junction bases not matched to a gene: 4. This CDR3 has 14 amino acids. The DNA for the CDR3 is TGTGCCAGTAGTCTCCGGGACAGTAACTATGGCTACACCTTC. Translated: CASSLRDSNYGYTF. The full variable domain, completed using reference TRBV19 and TRBJ1-2, is DGGITQSPKYLFRKEGQNVTLSCEQNLNHDAMYWYRQDPGQGLRLIYYSQIVNDFQKGDIAEGYSVSREKKESFPLTVTSAQKNPTAFYLCASSLRDSNYGYTFGSGTRLTVV.

This clone appeared once. The chain combines TRBV11-2 with TRBJ2-5; 8 bases align to TRBD1. There are 17 residues in the CDR3. Trimming at V came to 4 bases and at J to 2 bases, leaving 12 bases not matched to a gene. The germline V gene has CDR1 SGHAT and CDR2 FQNNGV. The CDR3 region has the DNA TGTGCCAGCAGCTCCTCCCCAGGGGGCCCTAATCAAGAGACCCAGTACTTC. Translated: CASSSSPGGPNQETQYF.

This chain connects TRBV11-3 to TRBJ1-1; D unresolved. V was trimmed by 0 bases and J by 2 bases, leaving 7 bases between them. This CDR3 comprises 14 residues. Per the germline V gene, CDR1 is SGHNT and CDR2 is YENEEA. This chain's CDR3 is CASSLEGSNTEAFF. The CDR3 nucleotides read TGTGCCAGCAGCTTAGAAGGAAGCAACACTGAAGCTTTCTTT. Together with reference TRBV11-3 and TRBJ1-1, the CDR3 gives the full variable domain: EAGVVQSPRYKIIEKKQPVAFWCNPISGHNTLYWYLQNLGQGPELLIRYENEEAVDDSQLPKDRFSAERLKGVDSTLKIQPAELGDSAVYLCASSLEGSNTEAFFGQGTRLTVV.

This chain links TRBV28 with TRBJ2-7; D is ambiguous. CDR3 length equals 15 residues. Trimming pared 2 bases from V and 3 bases from J, leaving 14 bases between. Germline V CDR1 and CDR2: MDHEN, SYDVKM. The CDR3 region is CASSLHRADGYEQYF. CDR3 DNA: TGTGCCAGCAGTTTACACCGGGCCGATGGCTACGAGCAGTACTTC.